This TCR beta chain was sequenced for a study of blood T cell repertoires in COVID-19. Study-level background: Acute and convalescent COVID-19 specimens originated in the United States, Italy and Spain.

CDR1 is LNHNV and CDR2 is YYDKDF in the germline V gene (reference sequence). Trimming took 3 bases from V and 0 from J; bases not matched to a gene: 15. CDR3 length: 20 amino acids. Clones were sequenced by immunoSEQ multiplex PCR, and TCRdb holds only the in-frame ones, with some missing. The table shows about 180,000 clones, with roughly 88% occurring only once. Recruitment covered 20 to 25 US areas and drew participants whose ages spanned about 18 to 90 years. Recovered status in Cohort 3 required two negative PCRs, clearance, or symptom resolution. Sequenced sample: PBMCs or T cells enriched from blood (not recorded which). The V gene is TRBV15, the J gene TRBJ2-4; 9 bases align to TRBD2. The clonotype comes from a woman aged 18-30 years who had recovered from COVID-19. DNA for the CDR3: TGTGCCACCAGCAGTTCGAGGTTGACTAGCGGTTACAGAGCCAAAAACATTCAGTACTTC. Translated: CATSSSRLTSGYRAKNIQYF.